Below, one T cell receptor beta chain is given with its context. Its antigen is still unknown. The data originate from a study of T-cell memory formation after mild COVID-19. Study-wide context: TCR clustering was largely donor specific.

V lost 6 bases, J lost 11 bases, and 24 bases lay in between. The V gene's germline CDR1 is SGHTA and CDR2 FQGNSA. The CDR3 loop spans 15 amino acids. TCRdb re-derived calls from the 5' RACE reads in MiXCR, one entry per CDR3 protein. Here the sample spans hundreds of thousands of distinct CDR3 sequences, less than 20% being singletons. Study-wide results and limits: Most CD4+ clones that shrank were in CM and EM, while CD8+ ones turned up in EMRA. Clones contracting across day 15 to 85 had a balanced CD4/CD8 profile; later expanding clones leaned CD4+.

The TCR was taken from a man aged 18 to 35 who had mild COVID-19 (a few samples of this study predate the infection). Cell type and time point are not known. Sample: PBMCs or a T cell subset sorted from them (not recorded which). The genes are TRBV7-2 and TRBJ2-3, with D possibly TRBD2 on 6 matching bases. In DNA form, the CDR3 reads TGTGCCAGCAGGCCGAGAGTCGGGGGATTTTGGGGGCAGTATTTT. Translated, it gives CASRPRVGGFWGQYF.